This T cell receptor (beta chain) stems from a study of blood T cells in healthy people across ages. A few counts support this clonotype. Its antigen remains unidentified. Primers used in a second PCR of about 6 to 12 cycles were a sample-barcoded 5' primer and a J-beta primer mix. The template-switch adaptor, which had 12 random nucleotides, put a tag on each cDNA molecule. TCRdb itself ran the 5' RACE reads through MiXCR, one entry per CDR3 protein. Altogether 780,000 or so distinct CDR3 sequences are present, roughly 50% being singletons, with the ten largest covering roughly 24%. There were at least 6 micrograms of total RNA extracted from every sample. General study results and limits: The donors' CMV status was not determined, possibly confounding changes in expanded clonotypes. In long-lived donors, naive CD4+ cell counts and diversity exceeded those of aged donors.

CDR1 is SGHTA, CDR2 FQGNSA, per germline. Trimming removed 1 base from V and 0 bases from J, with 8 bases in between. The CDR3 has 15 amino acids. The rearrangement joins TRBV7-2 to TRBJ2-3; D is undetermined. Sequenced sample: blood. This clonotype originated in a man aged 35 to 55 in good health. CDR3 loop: CASSLDGRSTDTQYF. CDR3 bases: TGTGCCAGCAGCTTAGACGGGCGAAGCACAGATACGCAGTATTTT.